What follows are 3 T cell receptor beta chains derived from one specimen sequenced in a study of OX40 agonist ivuxolimab in advanced cancers. The assay was immunoSEQ multiplex PCR, and TCRdb's table has in-frame clones only and misses some. The sample lists some 70,000 clones, 70% to 90% occurring once. The sequences come from CD4+ or CD8+ T cells sorted from blood, collected in a trial of the OX40 agonist ivuxolimab. The receptors derive from an adult with an advanced solid tumor such as melanoma, head and neck, liver or kidney cancer.

CDR3 residues: CASSPPKNYGYTF. The CDR3 coding sequence is TGTGCCAGCTCACCCCCAAAGAACTATGGCTACACCTTC. J is TRBJ1-2 and V is TRBV18; D gene unclear. The germline CDR1 and CDR2 sequences are KGHSH and LQKENI. This CDR3 has 13 residues. Trimming removed 3 bases from V and 2 bases from J, with 7 bases in between. The whole variable domain, filled in from reference TRBV18 and TRBJ1-2, reads NAGVMQNPRHLVRRRGQEARLRCSPMKGHSHVYWYRQLPEEGLKFMVYLQKENIIDESGMPKERFSAEFPKEGPSILRIQQVVRGDSAAYFCASSPPKNYGYTFGSGTRLTVV.

This clone was counted a few times. The chain joins TRBV4-1 to TRBJ1-4; no clear D. The CDR3 covers 17 residues. CDR1 MGHRA and CDR2 YSYEKL come from the germline V gene. V was trimmed by 0 bases and J by 5 bases, leaving 16 bases between them. The CDR3 nucleotides are TGCGCCAGCAGCCAAGAGGCTAGCCTACTAGGAAATGAAAAACTGTTTTTT. This sequence encodes CASSQEASLLGNEKLFF.

This rearrangement joins TRBV27 to TRBJ2-7; D gene unclear. Trimming left V 6 bases short and J 6 bases short, with 9 bases between. Per the germline V gene, CDR1 is MNHEY and CDR2 is SMNVEV (reference sequence). The CDR3 is 11 amino acids. The CDR3 spells CASSPGSEQYF. The CDR3 DNA reads TGTGCCAGCAGCCCCGGTTCCGAGCAGTACTTC.